The 23 T cell receptor beta chains in this list originate from one sample, sequenced in a study of cytomegalovirus exposure and HLA in healthy donors. The study ran its PCR with 60 Vbeta and 13 Jbeta primers. Repertoires were generated with immunoSEQ multiplex PCR, while TCRdb's copy carries only in-frame clones and drops some. The table records about 160,000 clones, more than 65% of them present only once. The sample comprised PBMCs. All receptors derive from a man aged 50 or older in good health and CMV-seropositive.

The chain carries TRBV29-1 and TRBJ1-2, with TRBD1 identical over 8 bases. V dropped 7 bases and J dropped 6; count of bases not matched to a gene: 7. CDR1 is SQVTM and CDR2 is ANQGSEA in the germline V gene. The length of the CDR3 is 12 residues. In DNA form, the CDR3 reads TGCAGCGCTGGACAGGGTTACGATGGCTACACCTTC. Residues: CSAGQGYDGYTF.

The chain uses TRBV30 and TRBJ2-1; D possibly corresponds to TRBD1 (5 bases). The CDR3 extends over 13 amino acids. CDR1 is GTSNPN, CDR2 SVGIG, per germline (reference sequence). Trimming cost V 1 base and J 4 bases, with 8 bases left between them. This CDR3 reads CAWSGDRYNEQFF. The CDR3 DNA sequence: TGTGCCTGGAGTGGAGACAGATACAATGAGCAGTTCTTC.

This chain links TRBV7-2 with TRBJ2-2; D may be TRBD2 (5 bases). The length of the CDR3 is 15 residues. The germline gives CDR1 SGHTA, CDR2 FQGNSA. Trimming pared 2 bases from V and 3 bases from J, leaving 10 bases between. The CDR3 DNA follows: TGTGCCAGCAGCTTATTCGGAGGTGACACCGGGGAGCTGTTTTTT. Its protein is CASSLFGGDTGELFF.

V is TRBV18 and J is TRBJ2-7; possibly TRBD1 for D (5 bases). V was trimmed by 3 bases and J by 7 bases, leaving 10 bases between them. Germline loops: CDR1 KGHSH, CDR2 LQKENI. CDR3 length equals 12 residues. DNA for the CDR3: TGTGCCAGCTCACCTTCCAGGACAGAGCAGTACTTC. This codes for CASSPSRTEQYF.

The chain has TRBV2 and TRBJ1-2; 8 nucleotides align to TRBD1. The CDR3 loop spans 15 amino acids. The germline CDR1 and CDR2 sequences are SNHLY and FYNNEI. V gave up 7 bases and J gave up 0 bases; unmatched junction bases: 7. The CDR3, as DNA: TGTGCCAGCACCCTTCAGGGGGCGGCTAACTATGGCTACACCTTC. It codes for CASTLQGAANYGYTF. Filled out from reference TRBV2 and TRBJ1-2, the complete variable domain reads EPEVTQTPSHQVTQMGQEVILRCVPISNHLYFYWYRQILGQKVEFLVSFYNNEISEKSEIFDDQFSVERPDGSNFTLKIRSTKLEDSAMYFCASTLQGAANYGYTFGSGTRLTVV.

The rearrangement joins TRBV6-5 to TRBJ2-7; 9 nucleotides line up with TRBD1. With V trimmed by 6 bases and J by 9 bases, 12 bases remained unmatched. In germline, CDR1 is MNHEY, CDR2 SVGAGI. CDR3 length: 14 residues. The CDR3 sequence is CASRSDRGSGGQYF. The CDR3 DNA follows: TGTGCCAGCAGATCGGACAGGGGTAGTGGTGGGCAGTACTTC.

This sequence joins TRBV5-4 and TRBJ1-6; weak D call: TRBD1 (6 bases). Trimming took off 6 bases at V and 10 bases at J, with 17 bases between the two ends. The CDR3 is 14 amino acids. Germline V gene data show CDR1 as SGHNT and CDR2 as YYREEE (reference sequence). CDR3 nucleotide sequence: TGTGCCAGCACCTATGGACAGTCAGGATCACCCCTCCACTTT. Its protein product is CASTYGQSGSPLHF.

This clone was counted between two and nine times. DNA of the CDR3: TGCAGCGTTGAACAACCGGGACAGGGGGCGTTGAACACTGAAGCTTTCTTT. It specifies CSVEQPGQGALNTEAFF. This chain connects TRBV29-1 to TRBJ1-1, with 12 bases that match TRBD1. V shed 2 bases, J shed 0 bases, and the junction held 7 bases outside the gene matches. There are 17 residues in the CDR3. Germline V gives CDR1 SQVTM, CDR2 ANQGSEA.

The table lists this clone with a count of one. The V gene is TRBV6-5, the J gene TRBJ1-5, with TRBD1 matching over 7 bases. V shed 5 bases and J 4 bases; nucleotides not matched to a gene: 8. The germline V gene encodes CDR1 MNHEY and CDR2 SVGAGI. CDR3 length equals 15 residues. The CDR3 is CASSRTRGLNQPQHF. The CDR3 nucleotides are TGTGCCAGCAGTAGAACAAGGGGGCTTAATCAGCCCCAGCATTTT.

The rearrangement uses TRBV29-1 and TRBJ2-2, with 7 bases aligning to TRBD1. Germline-derived CDR1 and CDR2 are SQVTM and ANQGSEA. Trimming at V came to 4 bases and at J to 6 bases, leaving 8 bases not matched to a gene. The CDR3 length is 14 residues. CDR3 in DNA: TGCAGCGTTGCCAGACAGGGTTTATCCGGGGAGCTGTTTTTT. Amino acids: CSVARQGLSGELFF.

This clone was observed once. The chain joins TRBV9 to TRBJ1-2; D might be TRBD1 (6 bases). V lost 4 bases and J lost 5, with 15 bases in between. CDR1 is SGDLS and CDR2 is YYNGEE in the germline V gene. The CDR3 extends over 14 amino acids. The CDR3 spells CASSSIQGAYGYTF. The CDR3 bases are TGTGCCAGCAGCTCCATACAGGGTGCTTATGGCTACACCTTC.

The chain couples TRBV10-3 to TRBJ2-3, with 7 bases fitting TRBD2. The CDR3 contains 12 residues. V shed 10 bases, J shed 4 bases, and the junction held 5 bases outside the gene matches. Germline lookup yields CDR1 ENHRY and CDR2 SYGVKD. In DNA, the CDR3 is TGTGCCACTAGCGGTGGTTCAGATACGCAGTATTTT. Protein: CATSGGSDTQYF.

This clone was counted a few times. This CDR3 is also generated by other DNA sequences in the sample. The rearrangement joins TRBV9 to TRBJ2-2, with D maybe TRBD1 (5 bases). Trimming cost V 0 bases and J 4 bases, with 13 bases left between them. Germline V gene lookup returns CDR1 SGDLS and CDR2 YYNGEE. The CDR3 totals 16 residues. The DNA of the CDR3 is TGTGCCAGCAGCGTAGGGTGGACATATTCCACCGGGGAGCTGTTTTTT. Translated, it gives CASSVGWTYSTGELFF.

CDR3 sequence (DNA): TGCGCCAGCAGCTTGAACGGATTCACAGGCAATGAGCAGTTCTTC. Encoded protein: CASSLNGFTGNEQFF. The rearrangement uses TRBV5-1 and TRBJ2-1, with D perhaps TRBD1 (5 bases). V dropped 1 base and J dropped 6 bases, with 14 bases sitting between them. Germline V gene lookup returns CDR1 SGHRS and CDR2 YFSETQ. This CDR3 region has 15 residues.

The chain recombines TRBV11-2 with TRBJ1-2; D remains ambiguous. Germline-derived CDR1 and CDR2 are SGHAT and FQNNGV. Deletions cut 1 base from V and 4 bases from J, with 16 bases between. This CDR3 comprises 16 residues. The CDR3: CASSLGPSEGSYGYTF. In DNA form, the CDR3 reads TGTGCCAGCAGCTTAGGACCCTCGGAGGGCTCCTATGGCTACACCTTC.

The J gene is TRBJ2-7, the V gene TRBV5-4, with a possible D match to TRBD2 (6 bases). Germline V gene sequence: CDR1 SGHNT, CDR2 YYREEE (reference sequence). With 3 bases removed from V and 7 bases from J, the gap between germline ends came to 17 bases. The CDR3 has 14 residues. Here the CDR3 DNA reads TGTGCCAGCAGCTATGGCCTTACTGGGGGGGAGCAGTACTTC. Protein: CASSYGLTGGEQYF.

This clone occurred once. V gene TRBV18 combines with J gene TRBJ1-2, with TRBD1 matching 10 bases. This CDR3 is 14 amino acids long. V shed 3 bases and J 7 bases; nucleotides not matched to a gene: 5. Germline CDR1 KGHSH, CDR2 LQKENI. For the CDR3, the DNA is TGTGCCAGCTCACCGAGGGACAGGGGCCTTGGCTACACCTTC. Translating it yields CASSPRDRGLGYTF. The full variable domain, rest sourced from reference TRBV18 and TRBJ1-2, is NAGVMQNPRHLVRRRGQEARLRCSPMKGHSHVYWYRQLPEEGLKFMVYLQKENIIDESGMPKERFSAEFPKEGPSILRIQQVVRGDSAAYFCASSPRDRGLGYTFGSGTRLTVV.

The genes are TRBV4-2 and TRBJ2-3, with TRBD2 matching over 8 bases. Per the germline V gene, CDR1 is LGHNA and CDR2 is YNFKEQ. CDR3 size: 17 residues. V was pared by 2 bases and J by 5 bases, with 12 bases of the junction left unmatched. This chain's CDR3 is CASSQPGEAGGLDTQYF. In nucleotides, the CDR3 is TGTGCCAGCAGCCAACCTGGGGAGGCGGGGGGCCTAGATACGCAGTATTTT.

V gene TRBV5-1 combines with J gene TRBJ2-7; 14 bases are shared with TRBD2. Germline V CDR1 and CDR2: SGHRS, YFSETQ. V trimming: 7 bases; J trimming: 0 bases; junction bases outside the gene matches: 6. The CDR3 totals 16 residues. The CDR3 here is CASSWTSGGSSYEQYF. The CDR3 DNA follows: TGCGCCAGCTCCTGGACTAGCGGGGGGAGCTCCTACGAGCAGTACTTC. Combining the CDR3 with reference TRBV5-1 and TRBJ2-7 gives the whole variable domain KAGVTQTPRYLIKTRGQQVTLSCSPISGHRSVSWYQQTPGQGLQFLFEYFSETQRNKGNFPGRFSGRQFSNSRSEMNVSTLELGDSALYLCASSWTSGGSSYEQYFGPGTRLTVT.

The chain is built from TRBV5-4 and TRBJ2-1; the D is unclear. Germline CDR1 and CDR2: SGHNT and YYREEE (reference sequence). The CDR3 extends over 15 amino acids. Trimming took off 0 bases at V and 6 bases at J, with 13 bases between the two ends. The CDR3, as DNA: TGTGCCAGCAGCTTGGTTGGAGCCCTGGGCAATGAGCAGTTCTTC. Translation gives CASSLVGALGNEQFF.

J is TRBJ1-4 and V is TRBV27; a weak D match, TRBD1 (6 bases). The germline V gene has CDR1 MNHEY and CDR2 SMNVEV (reference sequence). CDR3 length equals 14 residues. The V end was cut by 2 bases, the J end by 8 bases, with 12 bases between. CDR3 nucleotides: TGTGCCAGCAGTTTAAAAGGGGGGGACGAAAAACTGTTTTTT. Encoded protein: CASSLKGGDEKLFF.

V is TRBV7-9 and J is TRBJ2-5; D perhaps matches TRBD1 (6 bases). The V and J ends lost 3 bases and 1 base respectively, with 9 bases between them. CDR1 and CDR2 (germline): SEHNR, FQNEAQ (reference sequence). The CDR3 covers 14 residues. The CDR3 coding sequence is TGTGCCAGCAGCTTGCAGGGGCCCCAAGAGACCCAGTACTTC. This translates into CASSLQGPQETQYF.

The genes are TRBV7-2 and TRBJ2-1; 12 bases align to TRBD2. V trimming: 1 base; J trimming: 4 bases; junction bases outside the gene matches: 5. The CDR3 spans 17 residues. Germline-derived CDR1 and CDR2 are SGHTA and FQGNSA. The CDR3 region has the DNA TGTGCCAGCAGCTTAGGCCGAGGGACTAGCGGGTACAATGAGCAGTTCTTC. Amino acid sequence: CASSLGRGTSGYNEQFF.